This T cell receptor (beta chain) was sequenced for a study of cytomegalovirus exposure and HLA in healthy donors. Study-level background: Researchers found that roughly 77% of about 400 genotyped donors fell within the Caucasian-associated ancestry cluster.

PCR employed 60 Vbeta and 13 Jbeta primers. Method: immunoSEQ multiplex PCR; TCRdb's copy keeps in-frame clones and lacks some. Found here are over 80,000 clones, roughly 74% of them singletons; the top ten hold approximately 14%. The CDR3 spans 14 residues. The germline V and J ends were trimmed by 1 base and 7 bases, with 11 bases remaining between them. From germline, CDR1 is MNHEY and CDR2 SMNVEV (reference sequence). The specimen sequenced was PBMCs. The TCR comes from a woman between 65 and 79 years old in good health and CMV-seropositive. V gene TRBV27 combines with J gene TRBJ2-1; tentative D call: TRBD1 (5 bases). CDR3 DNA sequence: TGTGCCAGCAGTTTATGGGGCACCCCGAATGAGCAGTTCTTC. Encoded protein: CASSLWGTPNEQFF.